This TCR beta chain was sequenced during a study of vaccination and CD4 T cells after COVID-19. Study-level information: Cultures acting as controls obtained a CEFX pool, an HIV-1 Nef pool, or no peptide.

CD4+ T cells that had been cultured provided DNA sequenced with the Oncomine TCR Beta short-read assay. Genomic DNA was isolated from CD4+ T cells that had been cultured. TCRdb itself ran the PCR reads through MiXCR, one entry per CDR3 protein. Among fewer than 9,500 distinct CDR3 sequences listed, under 35% were seen once. The sample's treatment: roughly 11-day PBMC culture with coronavirus spike peptide pools or control peptides (ViraFEST assay). Investigators obtained the unexposed donor's CD4+ T cells before the COVID-19 pandemic (2011-2018). By negative selection, CD4+ T cells were isolated once culture had run for approximately 11 days. Overall study findings and caveats: The median proportion of reactive clones detected only post-vaccination in convalescent patients was 85% to 90%. Vaccine-specific clones numbering 304 of 307 showed spike mono-reactivity in convalescent patients.

About this clonotype: Its antigen remains unidentified.

CDR3 length equals 14 residues. Germline values: CDR1 MNHNS, CDR2 SASEGT. The germline V and J ends were trimmed by 8 bases and 0 bases, with 13 bases remaining between them. The V and J genes are TRBV6-1 and TRBJ1-1; maybe TRBD1 (5 bases). This clonotype was obtained from a human donor in good health. The specimen was CD4+ T cells from blood, cultured in vitro. CDR3 residues: CASPFTGVNTEAFF. The CDR3 DNA is TGTGCCAGCCCTTTTACAGGAGTGAACACTGAAGCTTTCTTT.